The 2 T cell receptor beta chains below were found in one sample sequenced in a study of blood T cell repertoires in COVID-19 (TCRdb year 2020). The method behind the library was the immunoSEQ multiplex PCR assay. TCRdb took over this immuneACCESS table, retaining in-frame rearrangements with V and J assigned. Such tables are incomplete; in checked studies, under half of the missing clones stem from an unresolved V gene, and the remainder is unexplained. Within this sample are about 82,000 clones, with roughly 80% of them counted one time only. Together, the top ten hold just over 35% of the sample. Sequenced material: peripheral blood. The receptors come from a man in his 60s with COVID-19, enrolled during active disease.

This clone was seen only once. CDR3 protein: CASAVSVFEKLFF. As DNA, the CDR3 is TGTGCCAGCGCCGTGTCGGTATTTGAAAAACTGTTTTTT. The V and J genes are TRBV5-5 and TRBJ1-4; no reliable D call. Germline values: CDR1 SGHKS, CDR2 YYEKEE (reference sequence). V was clipped by 7 bases and J by 7 bases, with 14 bases between them. This CDR3 contains 13 residues.

This sequence joins TRBV7-9 and TRBJ1-1; 9 nucleotides align to TRBD1. V lost 5 bases, J lost 4 bases, and 8 bases stayed unmatched. CDR3 length: 15 amino acids. From germline, CDR1 is SEHNR and CDR2 FQNEAQ (reference sequence). This CDR3 reads CASSQGTGWSTEAFF. The DNA of the CDR3 is TGTGCCAGCAGCCAAGGGACAGGGTGGTCCACTGAAGCTTTCTTT.